This is a list of T cell receptor beta chains from one sample in a study of shared clonotypes between healthy human individuals. The assay was immunoSEQ multiplex PCR, and TCRdb's table has in-frame clones only and misses some. In the table there are 2 million to 3 million clones, roughly 93% of which are singletons. The material sequenced was naive CD4+ T cells from PBMCs. These TCRs come from a man younger than 35 in good health. Some clones in this sample may be carry-over from other donors' samples. Each CDR3 is given with its conserved first and last residue. A D gene is named only where the DNA matches it firmly. Size is omitted from some rows. Given values are once, few, many or a class for expanded clones.

d_call	clone_size	v_call	j_call	cdr3_aa	cdr3_nt
-	-	TRBV7-6	TRBJ2-5	CASSLYTGVKETQYF	TGTGCCAGCAGCTTATATACGGGAGTAAAAGAGACCCAGTACTTC
-	-	TRBV27	TRBJ2-4	CASTTYREGGNIQYF	TGTGCCAGCACCACTTACAGGGAAGGGGGAAACATTCAGTACTTC
TRBD1	-	TRBV11-3	TRBJ2-5	CASSQGQGIQETQYF	TGTGCCAGCAGCCAGGGACAGGGTATTCAAGAGACCCAGTACTTC
TRBD1	-	TRBV28	TRBJ2-3	CASSLRGQGLVDTQYF	TGTGCCAGCAGCCTGAGGGGACAGGGTTTAGTAGATACGCAGTATTTT
TRBD2	-	TRBV2	TRBJ2-5	CASRDDLAGEETQYF	TGTGCCAGCAGAGACGACCTAGCGGGGGAAGAGACCCAGTACTTC
TRBD1	-	TRBV27	TRBJ1-2	CASSKRQGYNYGYTF	TGTGCCAGCAGTAAACGACAGGGTTATAACTATGGCTACACCTTC
-	-	TRBV10-1	TRBJ2-2	CASSESSGSGNTGELFF	TGCGCCAGCAGTGAGTCGTCCGGGAGCGGGAACACCGGGGAGCTGTTTTTT
-	-	TRBV20-1	TRBJ2-7	CSARSTYEQYF	TGCAGTGCCAGGTCGACTTACGAGCAGTACTTC
TRBD2	-	TRBV7-3	TRBJ2-7	CASSPGLAAFYEQYF	TGTGCCAGCAGCCCCGGACTAGCGGCCTTCTACGAGCAGTACTTC
-	once	TRBV27	TRBJ1-3	CASSGLVGNTIYF	TGTGCCAGCAGCGGACTGGTCGGAAACACCATATATTTT
-	-	TRBV27	TRBJ2-6	CASSSHRTEPNSGANVLTF	TGTGCCAGCAGTTCTCATCGGACGGAACCAAACTCTGGGGCCAACGTCCTGACTTTC
TRBD1	-	TRBV5-4	TRBJ2-3	CASSLEGANTDTQYF	TGTGCCAGCAGCTTGGAGGGGGCTAACACAGATACGCAGTATTTT
TRBD1	-	TRBV15	TRBJ2-7	CATSRGDRVAYEQYF	TGTGCCACCAGCAGAGGGGACAGGGTAGCCTACGAGCAGTACTTC
-	once	TRBV6-5	TRBJ2-7	CASKFLYGREQYF	TGTGCCAGCAAGTTTCTGTACGGGCGGGAGCAGTACTTC
-	-	TRBV7-2	TRBJ1-1	CASSLYIDGNTEAFF	TGTGCCAGCAGCTTATACATTGATGGGAACACTGAAGCTTTCTTT
-	-	TRBV7-2	TRBJ1-4	CASSLFSSPGTELFF	TGTGCCAGCAGCTTATTTTCCTCTCCCGGCACCGAACTGTTTTTT
TRBD1	-	TRBV19	TRBJ1-4	CASSPVSDREDEKLFF	TGTGCCAGCTCCCCAGTTTCGGACAGGGAGGATGAAAAACTGTTTTTT
-	-	TRBV7-3	TRBJ2-1	CASSLEAGFSYNEQFF	TGTGCCAGCAGCTTGGAGGCGGGATTCTCCTACAATGAGCAGTTCTTC
-	-	TRBV7-3	TRBJ1-1	CASSFPISGRGDLEAFF	TGTGCCAGCAGCTTCCCAATATCGGGGCGTGGAGATCTTGAAGCTTTCTTT
TRBD1	-	TRBV7-9	TRBJ2-1	CASSFPVRTGGLPNNEQFF	TGTGCCAGCAGCTTCCCGGTGCGCACAGGGGGCTTGCCCAACAATGAGCAGTTCTTC
TRBD2	-	TRBV5-1	TRBJ2-7	CASSLESSGRGEQYF	TGCGCCAGCAGCTTGGAATCTAGCGGGAGAGGCGAGCAGTACTTC
TRBD1	-	TRBV7-8	TRBJ2-7	CASSPPGQGIYEQYF	TGTGCCAGCAGCCCGCCGGGACAGGGGATTTACGAGCAGTACTTC
-	-	TRBV6-1	TRBJ2-3	CASSPGTDTQYF	TGTGCCAGCAGTCCCGGCACAGATACGCAGTATTTT
TRBD2	once	TRBV15	TRBJ2-1	CATSVGTSGSFFYNEQFF	TGTGCCACCAGCGTGGGGACTAGCGGGAGTTTCTTCTACAATGAGCAGTTCTTC
-	-	TRBV5-1	TRBJ2-3	CASSLAVPRPDTQYF	TGCGCCAGCAGCTTGGCAGTTCCTCGCCCAGATACGCAGTATTTT
-	-	TRBV5-1	TRBJ1-2	CASSPKLAANGYTF	TGCGCCAGCAGCCCTAAATTGGCGGCCAATGGCTACACCTTC
-	-	TRBV5-4	TRBJ1-1	CASSPQLQGRSTEAFF	TGTGCCAGCAGCCCACAACTACAGGGTAGGAGCACTGAAGCTTTCTTT
-	-	TRBV5-1	TRBJ1-1	CASSSQGPLFTEAFF	TGCGCCAGCAGTTCACAGGGTCCCCTCTTCACTGAAGCTTTCTTT
TRBD1	once	TRBV9	TRBJ2-3	CASSVAPARGQDTQYF	TGTGCCAGCAGCGTAGCCCCTGCGAGGGGGCAAGATACGCAGTATTTT
-	-	TRBV9	TRBJ2-7	CASSVGGSNSYEQYF	TGTGCCAGCAGCGTAGGGGGGAGCAACTCCTACGAGCAGTACTTC
TRBD2	-	TRBV5-4	TRBJ2-7	CASSSGLAQIYEQYF	TGTGCCAGCAGCTCCGGACTAGCCCAAATCTACGAGCAGTACTTC
TRBD2	-	TRBV18	TRBJ2-1	CASSPWLAGVNYNEQFF	TGTGCCAGCTCACCCTGGCTAGCGGGAGTAAACTACAATGAGCAGTTCTTC
TRBD1	-	TRBV6-5	TRBJ1-5	CASSPRGAVQPQHF	TGTGCCAGCAGTCCCAGGGGGGCGGTTCAGCCCCAGCATTTT
-	few	TRBV1	TRBJ1-5	CTSSQLGRKTNQPQHF	TGCACCAGCAGCCAACTAGGACGGAAAACGAATCAGCCCCAGCATTTT
-	-	TRBV30	TRBJ1-5	CAWSVGSYGNQPQHF	TGTGCCTGGAGTGTAGGGAGCTATGGCAATCAGCCCCAGCATTTT
TRBD1	-	TRBV18	TRBJ2-5	CASSPVPGQGRETQYF	TGTGCCAGCTCACCGGTCCCGGGACAGGGCCGAGAGACCCAGTACTTC
-	-	TRBV9	TRBJ2-2	CASSPRTGRNTGELFF	TGTGCCAGCAGCCCCCGCACGGGGCGGAACACCGGGGAGCTGTTTTTT
-	few	TRBV11-2	TRBJ2-7	CASSIGPRYYEQYF	TGTGCCAGCAGCATAGGTCCCAGATACTACGAGCAGTACTTC
-	-	TRBV5-4	TRBJ1-4	CASSLGQGFNEKLFF	TGTGCCAGCAGCTTGGGTCAAGGGTTCAATGAAAAACTGTTTTTT
TRBD2	-	TRBV5-1	TRBJ2-5	CASRTSGKETQYF	TGCGCTTCCCGGACTAGCGGGAAAGAGACCCAGTACTTC
-	once	TRBV7-2	TRBJ2-1	CASRLTYSSYNEQFF	TGTGCCAGCCGGCTGACGTACAGCTCCTACAATGAGCAGTTCTTC
-	-	TRBV10-1	TRBJ2-7	CASSPKGRVNEQYF	TGCGCCAGCAGCCCCAAGGGCAGGGTCAACGAGCAGTACTTC
TRBD2	-	TRBV7-2	TRBJ2-3	CASSPLAAGGRDTQYF	TGTGCCAGCAGCCCTTTGGCAGCGGGGGGCCGGGATACGCAGTATTTT
-	-	TRBV7-9	TRBJ1-1	CASSLGSENTEAFF	TGTGCCAGCAGCTTAGGGTCAGAGAACACTGAAGCTTTCTTT
-	-	TRBV6-5	TRBJ2-7	CASSDSGIREQYF	TGTGCCAGCAGTGACTCCGGGATCCGCGAGCAGTACTTC
-	once	TRBV7-3	TRBJ2-3	CASSLDRPTDTQYF	TGTGCCAGCAGCCTCGACAGGCCCACAGATACGCAGTATTTT
-	-	TRBV5-1	TRBJ1-2	CASSSGPINGYTF	TGCGCCAGCAGCTCGGGGCCTATAAATGGCTACACCTTC
-	-	TRBV28	TRBJ1-2	CASSDPNYGYTF	TGTGCCAGCAGTGATCCTAACTATGGCTACACCTTC
-	-	TRBV11-2	TRBJ2-3	CASSLVPTDTQYF	TGTGCCAGCAGCTTAGTTCCCACAGATACGCAGTATTTT
-	-	TRBV7-9	TRBJ2-5	CAILTGGGSETQYF	TGTGCAATTCTTACAGGGGGAGGGTCGGAGACCCAGTACTTC